The clone carrying this T cell receptor beta chain was counted only a few times. The source of the sample is a study of blood T cell repertoires in COVID-19. Across the study: Samples came from the United States, Italy and Spain, spanning acute and convalescent COVID-19. T cells, B-cell-depleted T cells, or PBMCs provided the cDNA or gDNA that served as material.

Profiled with immunoSEQ multiplex PCR; TCRdb holds only in-frame clones, not every one. The data hold about 70,000 clones, with approximately 90% observed a single time. Germline CDR1 and CDR2: LGHNT and FRNRAP. V lost 4 bases, J lost 5 bases, and 14 bases lay in between. CDR3 length: 14 residues. Material: peripheral blood. V and J are TRBV12-5 and TRBJ2-5; TRBD1 is a possible D gene (6 bases). The TCR sequence derives from a human donor in a cohort sampled during active COVID-19. Written as DNA, the CDR3 is TGTGCTAGTGGTTCGTCCGGGACACCGGAGACCCAGTACTTC. Protein product: CASGSSGTPETQYF.